One sample yielded the 30 T cell receptor beta chains listed below, sequenced in a study of shared clonotypes between healthy human individuals (TCRdb year 2020). Preparation of the library involved the immunoSEQ multiplex PCR assay. TCRdb's version of the immuneACCESS table is confined to in-frame rearrangements and falls short of the full clone set. An unresolved V gene accounts for under half of the shortfall where checked; the remainder is of unknown origin. The sample table holds a few million clones, of which roughly 93% were seen once. The ten top clones hold 0.39% of the sample. Source material: naive CD4+ T cells from PBMCs. Interpreted using the paper, the cell subset or site label stands for: CD45RA+ positively selected. Source of these receptors: a man aged 18 to 30 in good health. Some clones in this sample may be carry-over from other donors' samples.

The V call is TRBV28, the J call TRBJ1-4; no reliable D call. This CDR3 spans 14 amino acids. Trimming took off 4 bases at V and 4 bases at J, with 10 bases between the two ends. The germline CDR1 and CDR2 sequences are MDHEN and SYDVKM. The CDR3 reads CASSSPGRNEKLFF. The CDR3 nucleotides are TGTGCCAGCAGTTCCCCGGGCCGTAATGAAAAACTGTTTTTT.

This sequence joins TRBV5-1 and TRBJ2-7; D may be TRBD1 or TRBD2 (5 bases each). The germline V and J ends were trimmed by 2 bases and 1 base, with 10 bases remaining between them. The CDR3 is 14 amino acids. Germline CDR1 is SGHRS and CDR2 is YFSETQ. In nucleotides, the CDR3 is TGCGCCAGCAGCTTAGGGGAGCTTTCCTACGAGCAGTACTTC. This translates into CASSLGELSYEQYF.

The chain has TRBV30 and TRBJ1-1; D gene ambiguous. Between the trimmed V and J ends, which lost 2 bases and 0 bases, there was a span of 13 bases. The CDR3 is made up of 15 amino acids. Germline V gene sequence: CDR1 GTSNPN, CDR2 SVGIG (reference sequence). The CDR3 nucleotides are TGTGCCTGGAGTCTCCGTCGGAGGATGAACACTGAAGCTTTCTTT. It codes for CAWSLRRRMNTEAFF.

The chain is built from TRBV5-1 and TRBJ1-1; D perhaps matches TRBD1 (5 bases). Trimming removed 2 bases at V and 6 bases at J, with 11 bases between. The V gene's germline CDR1 is SGHRS and CDR2 YFSETQ. This CDR3 has 13 residues. The CDR3 DNA reads TGCGCCAGCAGCTTATTGGTAGGGGCTGAAGCTTTCTTT. Protein: CASSLLVGAEAFF.

This chain joins TRBV28 and TRBJ2-5, with 8 bases lining up with TRBD2. Germline trimming cut 5 bases from V and 1 base from J; bases unmatched to any gene: 12. The length of the CDR3 is 17 residues. CDR1 MDHEN and CDR2 SYDVKM come from the germline V gene. The CDR3 sequence: CASSPGGAQRVQETQYF. The CDR3 coding sequence is TGTGCCAGCAGTCCCGGGGGGGCCCAGCGGGTCCAAGAGACCCAGTACTTC.

V is TRBV19 and J is TRBJ2-7; a possible D gene is TRBD2 (5 bases). Germline CDR1 reads LNHDA; CDR2 reads SQIVND (reference sequence). This CDR3 region has 14 residues. The V end lost 6 bases, the J end lost 1 base, and 13 bases lay between the germline ends. This CDR3 reads CASSATGDSYEQYF. The CDR3 DNA reads as TGTGCCAGTAGCGCCACCGGGGATTCCTACGAGCAGTACTTC.

V is TRBV12-2 and J is TRBJ2-1; the D call in the table, TRBD2, was not verified against the DNA. TRBV12-2 is a recognized pseudogene. The CDR3 contains 18 residues. Here the CDR3 reads CASRFPGLAGLPDDEQFF. The CDR3 DNA reads as TGTGCAAGTCGCTTCCCGGGACTAGCGGGTCTACCAGACGATGAGCAGTTCTTC.

V is TRBV6-1 and J is TRBJ2-5; 12 positions agree with TRBD2. The CDR3 runs 17 residues. Germline loops: CDR1 MNHNS, CDR2 SASEGT. The trim removed 4 bases at V and 2 bases at J, leaving 8 bases unmatched. The CDR3 spells CASSARLAGAFQETQYF. In DNA, the CDR3 is TGTGCCAGCAGTGCGCGACTAGCGGGGGCATTTCAAGAGACCCAGTACTTC.

The chain's CDR3 is CASSPRLGTMNTEAFF. As DNA, the CDR3 is TGTGCCAGCAGCCCCCGATTGGGGACCATGAACACTGAAGCTTTCTTT. V gene TRBV7-9 combines with J gene TRBJ1-1; D might be TRBD1 (5 bases). The CDR3 loop spans 16 amino acids. V was pared by 5 bases and J by 0 bases, with 16 bases between. The germline gives CDR1 SEHNR, CDR2 FQNEAQ (reference sequence).

The chain joins TRBV9 to TRBJ2-5, with D perhaps TRBD1 or TRBD2 (5 bases each). CDR1 SGDLS and CDR2 YYNGEE come from the germline V gene. This CDR3 comprises 15 residues. Trimming removed 0 bases at V and 5 bases at J, with 14 bases between. The CDR3 protein is CASSVAPLEGETQYF. The CDR3 nucleotides read TGTGCCAGCAGCGTAGCGCCGCTAGAGGGGGAGACCCAGTACTTC.

The chain carries TRBV2 and TRBJ1-5; D remains unclear. Trimming took off 6 bases at V and 4 bases at J, with 10 bases between the two ends. The CDR3 is 13 amino acids. Germline assignment: CDR1 SNHLY and CDR2 FYNNEI. The CDR3 coding sequence is TGTGCCAGCAGCGAACAGACGAATCAGCCCCAGCATTTT. It specifies CASSEQTNQPQHF.

This clone was picked up one time. Here the CDR3 DNA reads TGTGCCAGCAGCCCCAACCGCGGGGGGGTGGGCACTGAAGCTTTCTTT. Amino acid sequence: CASSPNRGGVGTEAFF. This sequence joins TRBV7-3 and TRBJ1-1, with D maybe TRBD1 (5 bases). From germline, CDR1 is SGHTA and CDR2 FQGTGA. Trimming took 5 bases from V and 4 from J, leaving 20 bases between them. The CDR3 consists of 16 residues.

This clone was counted once. The rearrangement joins TRBV11-1 to TRBJ2-5; tentative D call: TRBD2 (6 bases). Deletions cut 5 bases from V and 2 bases from J, with 15 bases between. Germline lookup yields CDR1 SGHAT and CDR2 FQDESV (reference sequence). CDR3 length: 15 amino acids. The DNA for the CDR3 is TGTGCCAGCAGCCCGGAACGGGGGATACAAGAGACCCAGTACTTC. Translating gives CASSPERGIQETQYF.

The gene calls are TRBV5-5 and TRBJ1-3; unclear D gene. This CDR3 comprises 17 residues. Trimming took off 1 base at V and 0 bases at J, with 14 bases between the two ends. Germline-derived CDR1 and CDR2 are SGHKS and YYEKEE (reference sequence). The CDR3 bases are TGTGCCAGCAGCTTGAATCGGAAGGCGTACTCTGGAAACACCATATATTTT. Its translation: CASSLNRKAYSGNTIYF. The full variable domain, in which reference TRBV5-5 and TRBJ1-3 provide the parts outside the CDR3, is DAGVTQSPTHLIKTRGQQVTLRCSPISGHKSVSWYQQVLGQGPQFIFQYYEKEERGRGNFPDRFSARQFPNYSSELNVNALLLGDSALYLCASSLNRKAYSGNTIYFGEGSWLTVV.

The chain links TRBV11-2 to TRBJ2-7; TRBD2 matches at 8 bases. This CDR3 comprises 15 residues. CDR1 and CDR2 from the germline V gene are SGHAT and FQNNGV. J gave up 4 bases and V 5 bases, and 10 bases lay outside the gene matches. The CDR3 protein is CASSPFELAVYEQYF. CDR3 DNA sequence: TGTGCCAGCAGCCCGTTCGAACTAGCGGTTTACGAGCAGTACTTC.

The chain recombines TRBV27 with TRBJ2-7; 7 nucleotides match TRBD1. The CDR3 contains 15 residues. From germline, CDR1 is MNHEY and CDR2 SMNVEV (reference sequence). With 0 bases clipped from V and 4 bases from J, the junction kept 6 bases outside the gene matches. CDR3 DNA: TGTGCCAGCAGTTTATCAGGGACAGAAACTTACGAGCAGTACTTC. The encoded protein is CASSLSGTETYEQYF.

On this clone: Different DNA sequences within this sample yield the same CDR3. V gene TRBV5-1 combines with J gene TRBJ2-1; 13 positions agree with TRBD2. V lost 3 bases, J lost 5 bases, and 2 bases stayed unmatched. The CDR3 is 15 residues long. From germline, CDR1 is SGHRS and CDR2 YFSETQ. CDR3 nucleotide sequence: TGCGCCAGCAGCTCCGGGACTAGCGGGAACAATGAGCAGTTCTTC. This sequence encodes CASSSGTSGNNEQFF. The full variable domain, completed using reference TRBV5-1 and TRBJ2-1, is KAGVTQTPRYLIKTRGQQVTLSCSPISGHRSVSWYQQTPGQGLQFLFEYFSETQRNKGNFPGRFSGRQFSNSRSEMNVSTLELGDSALYLCASSSGTSGNNEQFFGPGTRLTVL.

The rearrangement links TRBV27 to TRBJ2-7; the match to TRBD1 covers 7 bases. Germline CDR1 is MNHEY and CDR2 is SMNVEV (reference sequence). J gave up 3 bases and V 2 bases, and 7 bases lay outside the gene matches. The CDR3 totals 15 residues. The CDR3 spells CASSLNRGRSYEQYF. CDR3 DNA: TGTGCCAGCAGTTTAAACAGGGGACGAAGCTACGAGCAGTACTTC.

Points on this clone: At the DNA level, this CDR3 is encoded by other sequences in the same sample as well. The V gene is TRBV5-1, the J gene TRBJ2-5, with 7 positions matching TRBD2. The germline V gene has CDR1 SGHRS and CDR2 YFSETQ. CDR3 size: 16 residues. The V segment lost 3 bases and the J segment 2 bases; nucleotides outside the gene matches: 10. CDR3 loop: CASSSGLAGGQETQYF. DNA for the CDR3: TGCGCCAGCAGCTCGGGGTTAGCGGGTGGACAAGAGACCCAGTACTTC.

CDR3 amino acids: CASSRPTGLAGGPHEQYF. The CDR3 nucleotides read TGTGCCAGCAGCCGTCCGACGGGACTAGCGGGAGGGCCCCACGAGCAGTACTTC. The V call is TRBV11-2, the J call TRBJ2-7, with 16 bases lining up with TRBD2. V gave up 5 bases and J gave up 5 bases; unmatched junction bases: 12. From germline, CDR1 is SGHAT and CDR2 FQNNGV. CDR3 length: 18 amino acids.

The chain uses TRBV7-3 and TRBJ2-3; TRBD2 matches 12 bases. The V gene end was trimmed by 4 bases and the J gene end by 6 bases; junction bases not matched to a gene: 5. This CDR3 is 15 amino acids long. The germline gives CDR1 SGHTA, CDR2 FQGTGA. CDR3 protein: CASSSHGTSGDTQYF. In nucleotides, the CDR3 is TGTGCCAGCAGCTCGCACGGGACTAGCGGGGATACGCAGTATTTT.

The CDR3 sequence: CAWSIPPTGLNEKLFF. In DNA, the CDR3 is TGTGCCTGGAGTATACCTCCGACAGGGCTTAATGAAAAACTGTTTTTT. The chain recombines TRBV30 with TRBJ1-4, with TRBD1 matching over 7 bases. CDR3 size: 16 residues. Trimming removed 2 bases from V and 4 bases from J; junction bases left unmatched: 10. Germline V gene data show CDR1 as GTSNPN and CDR2 as SVGIG (reference sequence).

The chain combines TRBV5-1 with TRBJ2-3; D ambiguous. Germline V gene sequence: CDR1 SGHRS, CDR2 YFSETQ. V gave up 0 bases and J gave up 6 bases, with 14 bases separating them. CDR3 size: 15 residues. The CDR3 region is CASSLGGALRDTQYF. The CDR3 DNA sequence: TGCGCCAGCAGCTTGGGGGGTGCTCTCAGGGATACGCAGTATTTT.

J is TRBJ2-7 and V is TRBV7-8; 11 nucleotides align to TRBD2. CDR1 and CDR2 from the germline V gene are SGHVS and FQNEAQ. The CDR3 length is 15 residues. After removal of 0 bases from V and 3 bases from J, the junction contained 1 base not matched to a gene. Here the CDR3 DNA reads TGTGCCAGCAGCTTAGCACTAGCGGGAGTCTACGAGCAGTACTTC. Translation gives CASSLALAGVYEQYF.

V and J are TRBV18 and TRBJ1-1; a weak D match, TRBD1 (5 bases). V lost 3 bases to trimming and J lost 6 bases, with 11 bases between them. The length of the CDR3 is 13 residues. Per germline, CDR1 KGHSH and CDR2 LQKENI. The CDR3, as DNA: TGTGCCAGCTCACCCCCCGGGACCTCTGAAGCTTTCTTT. The encoded protein is CASSPPGTSEAFF.

J is TRBJ1-4 and V is TRBV4-1; D gene ambiguous. V was cut by 0 bases and J by 7 bases, with 3 bases left in between. The CDR3 is made up of 12 amino acids. Germline lookup yields CDR1 MGHRA and CDR2 YSYEKL. DNA for the CDR3: TGCGCCAGCAGCCAAGAGGGTGAAAAACTGTTTTTT. Its translation is CASSQEGEKLFF.

The chain couples TRBV6-6 to TRBJ2-5; 9 bases are shared with TRBD2. The J call is doubtful: the DNA matches TRBJ2-7 better. CDR1 and CDR2 (germline): MNHNY, SVGAGI (reference sequence). The length of the CDR3 is 15 residues. The CDR3 loop is CASSLGLAGNYEQYF. CDR3 sequence (DNA): TGTGCCAGCAGTTTGGGACTAGCAGGCAATTACGAGCAGTACTTC.

The genes are TRBV28 and TRBJ1-2; D is possibly TRBD1 (5 bases). The CDR3 covers 13 residues. The V gene lost 5 bases and the J gene lost 5 bases, with 12 bases spanning the gap. Germline CDR1 and CDR2: MDHEN and SYDVKM. The CDR3 here is CASSRLTAYGYTF. The CDR3 bases are TGTGCCAGCAGTCGATTGACAGCGTATGGCTACACCTTC.

The gene calls are TRBV6-6 and TRBJ2-5, with D tentatively TRBD1 or TRBD2 (6 bases each). The germline gives CDR1 MNHNY, CDR2 SVGAGI (reference sequence). V shed 4 bases and J shed 5 bases, with 20 bases lying between them. The CDR3 covers 16 residues. This CDR3 reads CASSFLQYGGEETQYF. The CDR3 DNA reads as TGTGCCAGCAGTTTCCTACAGTACGGGGGCGAGGAGACCCAGTACTTC.

This clone showed up just a few times. The chain carries TRBV6-6 and TRBJ1-5; 10 bases line up with TRBD1. J lost 3 bases, V lost 0 bases, and 2 bases had no gene match. The germline gives CDR1 MNHNY, CDR2 SVGAGI (reference sequence). The CDR3 loop spans 16 amino acids. The CDR3 here is CASSYSTGGFNQPQHF. CDR3 DNA: TGTGCCAGCAGTTACTCGACAGGGGGCTTCAATCAGCCCCAGCATTTT.